Below, one T cell receptor (beta chain) is given with its context. Per the germline V gene, CDR1 is SGHTA and CDR2 is FQGNSA. Losses at the gene ends were 5 bases for V and 1 base for J; bases not matched to a gene: 5. This CDR3 spans 15 amino acids. Patients of the Seattle cohort, enrolled during active infection, were followed longitudinally. The data are from a study of blood T cell repertoires in COVID-19. Whole-study context: T cells, B-cell-depleted T cells, or PBMCs supplied cDNA or gDNA.

Only in-frame clones appear in the TCRdb table, and some are missing; sequencing was by immunoSEQ multiplex PCR. Of roughly 500,000 clones in the sample, 75% to 90% were seen once. The sequencing sample was made of peripheral blood. The source of this sequence is a man between 18 and 29 years old with COVID-19, enrolled during active disease. This rearrangement joins TRBV7-2 to TRBJ2-5, with 9 bases fitting TRBD1. CDR3 in DNA: TGTGCCAGCAGCCCTATGACAGGGGGCCAAGAGACCCAGTACTTC. Encoded protein: CASSPMTGGQETQYF.